This T cell receptor beta chain was identified in a study of blood T cell repertoires in COVID-19. Trimming pared 7 bases from V and 6 bases from J, leaving 12 bases between. The CDR3 is made up of 12 amino acids. Using immunoSEQ multiplex PCR, the repertoire was profiled, and TCRdb retains in-frame clones only, with some absent. The sample lists over 200,000 clones, around 90% occurring once. This clone was seen a single time. The source material was peripheral blood. The V gene is TRBV12-3 or TRBV12-4, the J gene TRBJ1-1; no reliable D call. The clonotype originates from a human donor in a cohort sampled during active COVID-19. CDR3 coding DNA: TGTGCCAGCACCTACAGTTTTGCTGAAGCTTTCTTT. This sequence encodes CASTYSFAEAFF.